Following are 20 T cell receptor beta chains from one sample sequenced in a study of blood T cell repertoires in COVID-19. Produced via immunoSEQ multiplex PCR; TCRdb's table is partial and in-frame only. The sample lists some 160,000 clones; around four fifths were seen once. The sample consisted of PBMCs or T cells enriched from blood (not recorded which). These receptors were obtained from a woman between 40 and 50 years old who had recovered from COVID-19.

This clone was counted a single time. In DNA, the CDR3 is TGCAGCGTTATATCAGGGTTGAACACTGAAGCTTTCTTT. Translated: CSVISGLNTEAFF. The chain joins TRBV29-1 to TRBJ1-1; TRBD1 might be the D (5 bases). The CDR3 loop spans 13 amino acids. Germline V gives CDR1 SQVTM, CDR2 ANQGSEA. Trimming removed 5 bases from V and 0 bases from J, with 10 bases in between.

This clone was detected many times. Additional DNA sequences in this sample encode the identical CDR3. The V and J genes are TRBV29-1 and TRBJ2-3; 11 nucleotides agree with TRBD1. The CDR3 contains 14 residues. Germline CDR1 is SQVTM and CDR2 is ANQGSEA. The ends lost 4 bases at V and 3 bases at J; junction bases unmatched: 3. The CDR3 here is CSVGGTGGTDTQYF. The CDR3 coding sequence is TGCAGCGTTGGTGGGACAGGGGGGACAGATACGCAGTATTTT.

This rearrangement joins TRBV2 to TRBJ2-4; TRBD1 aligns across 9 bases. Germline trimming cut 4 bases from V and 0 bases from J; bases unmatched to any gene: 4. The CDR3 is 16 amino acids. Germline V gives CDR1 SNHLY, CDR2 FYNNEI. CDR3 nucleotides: TGTGCCAGCAGTGTCGGGACAGGGCTAGCCAAAAACATTCAGTACTTC. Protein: CASSVGTGLAKNIQYF.

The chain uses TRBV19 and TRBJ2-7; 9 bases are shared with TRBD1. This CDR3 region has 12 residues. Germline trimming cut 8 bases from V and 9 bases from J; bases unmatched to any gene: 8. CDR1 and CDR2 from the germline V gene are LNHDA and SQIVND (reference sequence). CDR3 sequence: CASGPGQGAQYF. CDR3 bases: TGTGCCAGTGGGCCGGGACAGGGCGCGCAGTACTTC. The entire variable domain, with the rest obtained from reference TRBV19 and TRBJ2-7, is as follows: DGGITQSPKYLFRKEGQNVTLSCEQNLNHDAMYWYRQDPGQGLRLIYYSQIVNDFQKGDIAEGYSVSREKKESFPLTVTSAQKNPTAFYLCASGPGQGAQYFGPGTRLTVT.

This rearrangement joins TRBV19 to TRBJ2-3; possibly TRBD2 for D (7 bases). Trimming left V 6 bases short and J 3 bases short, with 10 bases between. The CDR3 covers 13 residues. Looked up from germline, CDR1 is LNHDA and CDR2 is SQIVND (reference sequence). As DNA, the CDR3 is TGTGCCAGTAGCGGGGGGCTGACAGATACGCAGTATTTT. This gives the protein CASSGGLTDTQYF.

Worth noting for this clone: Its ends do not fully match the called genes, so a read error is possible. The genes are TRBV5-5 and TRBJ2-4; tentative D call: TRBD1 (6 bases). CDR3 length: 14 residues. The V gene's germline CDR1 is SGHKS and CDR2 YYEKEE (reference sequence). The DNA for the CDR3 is TGTGCCAGCAGATTGGCAGGGGTAGAAAACATTCAGTACTTC. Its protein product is CASRLAGVENIQYF. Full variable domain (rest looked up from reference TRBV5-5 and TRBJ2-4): DAGVTQSPTHLIKTRGQQVTLRCSPISGHKSVSWYQQVLGQGPQFIFQYYEKEERGRGNFPDRFSARQFPNYSSELNVNALLLGDSALYLCASRLAGVENIQYFGAGTRLSVL.

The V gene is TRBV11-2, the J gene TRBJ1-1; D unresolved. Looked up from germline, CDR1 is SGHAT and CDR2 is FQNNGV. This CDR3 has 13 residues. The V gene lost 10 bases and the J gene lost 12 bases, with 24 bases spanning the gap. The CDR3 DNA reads TGTGCCAACACTTTACCCGGCCGCGGGCCTCCTTTCTTT. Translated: CANTLPGRGPPFF.

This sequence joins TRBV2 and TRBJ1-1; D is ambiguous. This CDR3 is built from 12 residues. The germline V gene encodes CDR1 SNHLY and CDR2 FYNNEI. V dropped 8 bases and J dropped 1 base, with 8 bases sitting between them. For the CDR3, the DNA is TGTGCCAGCTTTAGATGGAACACTGAAGCTTTCTTT. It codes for CASFRWNTEAFF.

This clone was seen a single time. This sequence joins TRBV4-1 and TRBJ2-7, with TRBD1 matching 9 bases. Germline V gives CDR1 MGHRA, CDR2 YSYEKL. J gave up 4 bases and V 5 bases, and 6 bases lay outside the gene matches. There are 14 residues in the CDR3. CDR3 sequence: CASSKPGQGYEQYF. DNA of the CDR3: TGCGCCAGCAGCAAACCGGGACAGGGATACGAGCAGTACTTC.

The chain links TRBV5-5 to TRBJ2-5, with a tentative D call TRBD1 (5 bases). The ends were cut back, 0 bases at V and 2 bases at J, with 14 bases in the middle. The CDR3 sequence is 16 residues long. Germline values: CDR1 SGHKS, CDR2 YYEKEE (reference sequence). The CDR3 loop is CASSLAPTRGQETQYF. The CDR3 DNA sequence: TGTGCCAGCAGCTTGGCCCCCACAAGGGGACAAGAGACCCAGTACTTC.

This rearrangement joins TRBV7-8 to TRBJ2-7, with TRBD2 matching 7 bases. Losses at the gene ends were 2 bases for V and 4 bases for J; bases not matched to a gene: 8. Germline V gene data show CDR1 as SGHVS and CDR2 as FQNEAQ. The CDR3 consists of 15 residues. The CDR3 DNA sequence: TGTGCCAGCAGCTTAAGGTCGGCGGGAGTGTACGAGCAGTACTTC. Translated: CASSLRSAGVYEQYF.

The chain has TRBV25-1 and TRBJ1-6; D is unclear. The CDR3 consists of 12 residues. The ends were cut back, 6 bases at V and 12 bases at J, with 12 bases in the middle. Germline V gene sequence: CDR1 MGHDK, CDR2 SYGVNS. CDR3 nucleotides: TGTGCCAGCAGCCGAAGCCTCGGACCCCTCCACTTT. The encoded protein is CASSRSLGPLHF.

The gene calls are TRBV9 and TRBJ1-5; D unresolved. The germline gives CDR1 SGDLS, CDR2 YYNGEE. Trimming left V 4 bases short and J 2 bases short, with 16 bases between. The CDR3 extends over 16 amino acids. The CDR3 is CASSPQEEFGNQPQHF. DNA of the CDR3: TGTGCCAGCAGCCCTCAAGAGGAGTTCGGCAATCAGCCCCAGCATTTT.

The CDR3, as DNA: TGTGCCAGCAGCCCCGAGGCTATAGGCCGCGGCAATGAGCAGTTCTTC. Protein: CASSPEAIGRGNEQFF. The J gene is TRBJ2-1, the V gene TRBV5-5; D is undetermined. The ends were cut back, 4 bases at V and 6 bases at J, with 20 bases in the middle. The germline gives CDR1 SGHKS, CDR2 YYEKEE (reference sequence). The CDR3 runs 16 residues. Based on the CDR3 plus reference TRBV5-5 and TRBJ2-1, the full variable domain is DAGVTQSPTHLIKTRGQQVTLRCSPISGHKSVSWYQQVLGQGPQFIFQYYEKEERGRGNFPDRFSARQFPNYSSELNVNALLLGDSALYLCASSPEAIGRGNEQFFGPGTRLTVL.

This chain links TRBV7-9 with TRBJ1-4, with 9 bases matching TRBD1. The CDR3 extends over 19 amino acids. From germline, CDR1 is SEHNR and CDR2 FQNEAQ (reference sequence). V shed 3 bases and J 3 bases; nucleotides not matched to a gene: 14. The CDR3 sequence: CASSFRMGQGWGSNEKLFF. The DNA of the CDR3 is TGTGCCAGCAGCTTCCGTATGGGACAGGGCTGGGGTTCTAATGAAAAACTGTTTTTT. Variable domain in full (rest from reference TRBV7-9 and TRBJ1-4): DTGVSQNPRHKITKRGQNVTFRCDPISEHNRLYWYRQTLGQGPEFLTYFQNEAQLEKSRLLSDRFSAERPKGSFSTLEIQRTEQGDSAMYLCASSFRMGQGWGSNEKLFFGSGTQLSVL.

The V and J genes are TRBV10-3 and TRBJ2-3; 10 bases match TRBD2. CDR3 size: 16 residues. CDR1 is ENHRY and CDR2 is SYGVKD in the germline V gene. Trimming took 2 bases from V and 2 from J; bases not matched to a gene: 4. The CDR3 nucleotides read TGTGCCATCAGTGAGCAGAGCGGGGGGGCCACAGATACGCAGTATTTT. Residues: CAISEQSGGATDTQYF.

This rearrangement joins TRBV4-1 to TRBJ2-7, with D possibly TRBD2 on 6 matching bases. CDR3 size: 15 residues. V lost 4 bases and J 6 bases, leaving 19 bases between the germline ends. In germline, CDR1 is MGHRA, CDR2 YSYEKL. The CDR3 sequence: CASSPGSGAPGEQYF. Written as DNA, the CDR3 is TGCGCCAGCAGCCCGGGTAGCGGCGCTCCCGGCGAGCAGTACTTC.

The CDR3 DNA follows: TGTGCCAGCAGTGATAACGGGGGGCAACAGCCCCAGCATTTT. This gives the protein CASSDNGGQQPQHF. The rearrangement uses TRBV2 and TRBJ1-5; possible D gene TRBD1, 6 bases. Germline CDR1 SNHLY, CDR2 FYNNEI. The CDR3 loop spans 14 amino acids. Trimming left V 3 bases short and J 7 bases short, with 13 bases between.

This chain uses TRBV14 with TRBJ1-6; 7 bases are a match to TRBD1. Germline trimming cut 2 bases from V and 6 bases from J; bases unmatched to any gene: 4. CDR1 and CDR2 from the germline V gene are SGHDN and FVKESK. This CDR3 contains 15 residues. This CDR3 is CASSQFHRGNSPLHF. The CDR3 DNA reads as TGTGCCAGCAGCCAATTTCACAGGGGTAATTCACCCCTCCACTTT.

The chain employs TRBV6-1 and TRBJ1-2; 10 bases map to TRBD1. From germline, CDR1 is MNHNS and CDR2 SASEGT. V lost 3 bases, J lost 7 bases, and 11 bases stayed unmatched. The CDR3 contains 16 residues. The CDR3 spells CASSDLTGGGPRGYTF. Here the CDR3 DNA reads TGTGCCAGCAGTGATTTGACAGGGGGCGGCCCCCGTGGCTACACCTTC.